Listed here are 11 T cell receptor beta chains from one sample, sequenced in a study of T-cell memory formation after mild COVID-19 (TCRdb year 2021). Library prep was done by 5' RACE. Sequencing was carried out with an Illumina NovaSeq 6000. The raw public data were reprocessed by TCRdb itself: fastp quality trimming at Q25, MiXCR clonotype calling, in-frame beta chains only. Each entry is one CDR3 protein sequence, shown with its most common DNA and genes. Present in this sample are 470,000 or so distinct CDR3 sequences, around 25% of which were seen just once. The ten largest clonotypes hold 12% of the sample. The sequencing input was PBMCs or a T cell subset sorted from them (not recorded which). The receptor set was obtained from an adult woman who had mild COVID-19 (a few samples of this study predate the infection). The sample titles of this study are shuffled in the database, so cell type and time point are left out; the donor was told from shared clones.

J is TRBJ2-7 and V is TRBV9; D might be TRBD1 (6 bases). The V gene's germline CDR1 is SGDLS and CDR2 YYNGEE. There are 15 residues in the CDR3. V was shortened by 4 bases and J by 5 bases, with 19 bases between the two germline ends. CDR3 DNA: TGTGCCAGCAGCCTCCAGGGGAACAGGGTCGACGAGCAGTACTTC. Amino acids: CASSLQGNRVDEQYF.

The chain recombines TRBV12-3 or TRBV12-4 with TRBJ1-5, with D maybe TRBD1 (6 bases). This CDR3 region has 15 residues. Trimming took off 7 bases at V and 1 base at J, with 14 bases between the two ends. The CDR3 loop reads CASTSTGASNQPQHF. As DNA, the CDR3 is TGTGCCAGCACCTCGACAGGAGCCAGCAATCAGCCCCAGCATTTT.

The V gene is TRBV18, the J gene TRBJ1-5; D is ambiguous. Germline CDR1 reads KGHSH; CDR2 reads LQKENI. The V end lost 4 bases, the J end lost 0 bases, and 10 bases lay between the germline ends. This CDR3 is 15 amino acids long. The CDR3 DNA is TGTGCCAGCTCACAAACAAAGTATAGCAATCAGCCCCAGCATTTT. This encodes CASSQTKYSNQPQHF.

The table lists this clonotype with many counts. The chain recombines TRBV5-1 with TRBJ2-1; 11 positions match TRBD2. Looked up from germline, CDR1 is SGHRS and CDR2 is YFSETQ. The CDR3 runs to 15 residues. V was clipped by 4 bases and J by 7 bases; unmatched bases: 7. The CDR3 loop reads CASSLTSGEWNEQFF. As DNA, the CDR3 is TGCGCCAGCAGCCTGACTAGCGGGGAGTGGAATGAGCAGTTCTTC. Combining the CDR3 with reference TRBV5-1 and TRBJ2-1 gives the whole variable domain KAGVTQTPRYLIKTRGQQVTLSCSPISGHRSVSWYQQTPGQGLQFLFEYFSETQRNKGNFPGRFSGRQFSNSRSEMNVSTLELGDSALYLCASSLTSGEWNEQFFGPGTRLTVL.

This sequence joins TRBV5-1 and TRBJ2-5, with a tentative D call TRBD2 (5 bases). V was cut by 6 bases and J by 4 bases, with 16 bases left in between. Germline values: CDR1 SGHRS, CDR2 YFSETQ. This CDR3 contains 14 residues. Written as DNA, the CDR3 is TGCGCCAGCACCTTAGGGTGGGAGAGAGAGACCCAGTACTTC. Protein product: CASTLGWERETQYF.

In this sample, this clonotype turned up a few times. CDR3 DNA: TGCAGCGTTGAAGCTCCCACACCCTATGGCTACACCTTC. Amino acid sequence: CSVEAPTPYGYTF. The chain employs TRBV29-1 and TRBJ1-2; no clear D. The V end lost 1 base, the J end lost 4 bases, and 10 bases lay between the germline ends. The germline V gene has CDR1 SQVTM and CDR2 ANQGSEA. The CDR3 sequence is 13 residues long.

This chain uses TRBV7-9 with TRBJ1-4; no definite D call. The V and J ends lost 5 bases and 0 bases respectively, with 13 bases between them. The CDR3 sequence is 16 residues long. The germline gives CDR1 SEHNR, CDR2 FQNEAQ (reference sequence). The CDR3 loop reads CASSPRIQATNEKLFF. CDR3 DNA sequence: TGTGCCAGCAGCCCAAGGATCCAGGCAACTAATGAAAAACTGTTTTTT.

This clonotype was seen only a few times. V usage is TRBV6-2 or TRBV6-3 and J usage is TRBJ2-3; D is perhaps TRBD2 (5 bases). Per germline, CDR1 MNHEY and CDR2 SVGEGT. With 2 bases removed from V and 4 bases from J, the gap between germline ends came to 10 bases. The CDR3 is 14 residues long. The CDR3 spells CASSYVRGSDTQYF. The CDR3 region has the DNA TGTGCCAGCAGTTACGTACGGGGTTCAGATACGCAGTATTTT.

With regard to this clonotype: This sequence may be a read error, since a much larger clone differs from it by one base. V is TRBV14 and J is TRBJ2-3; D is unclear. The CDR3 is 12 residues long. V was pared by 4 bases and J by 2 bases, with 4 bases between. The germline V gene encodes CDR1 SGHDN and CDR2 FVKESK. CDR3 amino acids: CASSRITDTQYF. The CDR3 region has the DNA TGTGCCAGCAGCCGTATCACAGATACGCAGTATTTT.

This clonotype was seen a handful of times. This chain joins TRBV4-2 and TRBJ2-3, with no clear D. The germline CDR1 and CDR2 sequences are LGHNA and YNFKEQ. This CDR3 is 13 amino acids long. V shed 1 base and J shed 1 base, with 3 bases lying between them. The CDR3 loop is CASSQVGTDTQYF. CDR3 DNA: TGTGCCAGCAGCCAAGTCGGCACAGATACGCAGTATTTT.

CDR3 in amino acids: CASSPAREGSADTQYF. The CDR3 coding sequence is TGTGCCAGCAGTCCCGCCAGGGAAGGTAGCGCAGATACGCAGTATTTT. The chain links TRBV25-1 to TRBJ2-3, with D perhaps being TRBD1 or TRBD2 (5 bases each). Germline-derived CDR1 and CDR2 are MGHDK and SYGVNS. Trimming removed 5 bases from V and 4 bases from J, with 19 bases in between. This CDR3 comprises 16 residues.